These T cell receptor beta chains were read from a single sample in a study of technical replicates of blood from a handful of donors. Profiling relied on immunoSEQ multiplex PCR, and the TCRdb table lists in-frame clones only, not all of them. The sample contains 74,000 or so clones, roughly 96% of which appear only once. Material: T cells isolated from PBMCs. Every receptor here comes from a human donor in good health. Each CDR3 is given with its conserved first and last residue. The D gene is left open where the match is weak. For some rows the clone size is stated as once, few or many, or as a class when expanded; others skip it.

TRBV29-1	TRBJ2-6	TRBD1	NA	TGCAGCGTTGAAGCGTGGGACAGCTCTGGGGCCAACGTCCTGACTTTC	CSVEAWDSSGANVLTF
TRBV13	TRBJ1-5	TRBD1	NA	TGTGCCAGCAGCCCGGGACAGGGCGGCCAGCCCCAGCATTTT	CASSPGQGGQPQHF
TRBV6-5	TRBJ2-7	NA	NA	TGTGCCAGCAGTTACTCCCCACCGGGGAGCGGCTACGAGCAGTACTTC	CASSYSPPGSGYEQYF
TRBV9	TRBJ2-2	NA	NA	TGTGCCAGCAGCGTATACAGGGAAGCCTACACCGGGGAGCTGTTTTTT	CASSVYREAYTGELFF
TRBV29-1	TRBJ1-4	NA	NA	TGCAGCGTTGAAGATCAACATTCGCTGTTTTTT	CSVEDQHSLFF
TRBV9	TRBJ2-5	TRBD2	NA	TGTGCCAGCAGCCCAGCGGGGGGGCAAGAGACCCAGTACTTC	CASSPAGGQETQYF
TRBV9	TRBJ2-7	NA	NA	TGTGCCAGCAGCTCTCATAACGGGATCTCCTACGAGCAGTACTTC	CASSSHNGISYEQYF
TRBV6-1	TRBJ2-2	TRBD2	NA	TGTGCCAGCAGTGAAGCGCTTCTGGGGGTCGGGGGGACCGGGGAGCTGTTTTTT	CASSEALLGVGGTGELFF
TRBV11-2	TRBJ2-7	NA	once	TGTGCCAGCACCCATTATGGGCAGAGAACCTACGAGCAGTACTTC	CASTHYGQRTYEQYF
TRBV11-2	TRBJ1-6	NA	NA	TGTGCCAGCAGCTTATCCGGGAGGAGTTCACCCCTCCACTTT	CASSLSGRSSPLHF
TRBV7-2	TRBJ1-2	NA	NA	TGTGCCAGCAGCTTACGACCCGGGAGCTATGGCTACACCTTC	CASSLRPGSYGYTF
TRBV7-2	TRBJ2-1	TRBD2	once	TGTGCCAGCAGCTCCGGACTAGCGGGGACCTACAATGAGCAGTTCTTC	CASSSGLAGTYNEQFF
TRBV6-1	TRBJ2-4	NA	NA	TGTGCCAGCAGTGAAGCGGCGTTAGCGCATACTCTAGCCAAAAACATTCAGTACTTC	CASSEAALAHTLAKNIQYF
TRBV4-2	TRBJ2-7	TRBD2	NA	TGTGCCAGCAGCCAAGATCACCCATTAGCGGGGGGATACGAGCAGTACTTC	CASSQDHPLAGGYEQYF
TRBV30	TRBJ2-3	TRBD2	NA	TGTGCCTGGACTAGCGGGGGGGATACAGATACGCAGTATTTT	CAWTSGGDTDTQYF
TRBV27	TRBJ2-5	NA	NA	TGTGCCAGCGGGCGAGACAGGACCCAGTACTTC	CASGRDRTQYF
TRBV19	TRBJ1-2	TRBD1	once	TGTGCCAGTAGTATGGGAGCGGACAGGGGGCTTCGCAATGGCTACACCTTC	CASSMGADRGLRNGYTF
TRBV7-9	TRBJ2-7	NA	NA	TGTGCCAGCAGCTTAAGCCAGGGGCCCTCCTACGAGCAGTACTTC	CASSLSQGPSYEQYF